Listed below are T cell receptor beta chains from one sample, sequenced in a study of TIL therapy for anti-PD-1-resistant metastatic lung cancer. Here immunoSEQ multiplex PCR was the method, and the copy in TCRdb shows in-frame clones only, minus some. The table shows approximately 92,000 clones, with under 70% occurring only once. Sequencing was performed on tumor tissue, taken at baseline. These receptors all come from a person between 25 and 79 years old with non-small cell lung cancer. Both conserved end residues are part of each CDR3. The D gene is left open where the match is weak. Clone size, where shown, is once, few, many, or a class for clones that have expanded.

d_gene: -; j_gene: TRBJ2-7; abundance: few; v_gene: TRBV19; CDR3nt: TGTGCCAGTAGTATTTCGGTAGCCTACGAGCAGTACTTC; CDR3aa: CASSISVAYEQYF
d_gene: -; j_gene: TRBJ2-5; abundance: -; v_gene: TRBV5-4; CDR3nt: TGTGCCAGCAGCTTGGCGGGAGTCGGGGAGACCCAGTACTTC; CDR3aa: CASSLAGVGETQYF
d_gene: -; j_gene: TRBJ2-7; abundance: -; v_gene: TRBV30; CDR3nt: TGTGCCTGGAGTAAGAACGGGATATCCTACGAGCAGTACTTC; CDR3aa: CAWSKNGISYEQYF
d_gene: -; j_gene: TRBJ2-7; abundance: -; v_gene: TRBV28; CDR3nt: TGTGCCAGCAGTATGACAGGAGTCTACCGCTACGAGCAGTACTTC; CDR3aa: CASSMTGVYRYEQYF
d_gene: -; j_gene: TRBJ2-7; abundance: few; v_gene: TRBV4-2; CDR3nt: TGTGCCAGCAGCCAAGAAGAAGGACACACCTACGAGCAGTACTTC; CDR3aa: CASSQEEGHTYEQYF
d_gene: TRBD1; j_gene: TRBJ2-1; abundance: -; v_gene: TRBV7-2; CDR3nt: TGTGCCAGCAGCGGAGGACAGGTCAGCTCCTACAATGAGCAGTTCTTC; CDR3aa: CASSGGQVSSYNEQFF
d_gene: TRBD2; j_gene: TRBJ2-3; abundance: -; v_gene: TRBV11-2; CDR3nt: TGTGCCAGCAGCCTGGGACTAGCGGGAGGTCCCACAGATACGCAGTATTTT; CDR3aa: CASSLGLAGGPTDTQYF
d_gene: -; j_gene: TRBJ1-3; abundance: -; v_gene: TRBV6-5; CDR3nt: TGTGCCAGCAGTCGCACCTGGAGCTCTGGAAACACCATATATTTT; CDR3aa: CASSRTWSSGNTIYF
d_gene: -; j_gene: TRBJ2-5; abundance: -; v_gene: TRBV7-2; CDR3nt: TGTGCCAGCAGCTTAAAGGGGGAGACCCAGTACTTC; CDR3aa: CASSLKGETQYF
d_gene: -; j_gene: TRBJ2-1; abundance: -; v_gene: TRBV5-6; CDR3nt: TGTGCCAGCAGCGCCGGTGCTGGTTACAATGAGCAGTTCTTC; CDR3aa: CASSAGAGYNEQFF
d_gene: -; j_gene: TRBJ2-2; abundance: -; v_gene: TRBV11-2; CDR3nt: TGTGCCAGCACCGACCCCGACACCGGGGAGCTGTTTTTT; CDR3aa: CASTDPDTGELFF
d_gene: -; j_gene: TRBJ2-1; abundance: -; v_gene: TRBV7-3; CDR3nt: TGTGCCAGCAGCTTAAATCCCCCGGGTAGCGGTGAGCAGTTCTTC; CDR3aa: CASSLNPPGSGEQFF
d_gene: -; j_gene: TRBJ2-2; abundance: few; v_gene: TRBV6-6; CDR3nt: TGTGCCAGCAGTTACAGGGACACCACCGGGGAGCTGTTTTTT; CDR3aa: CASSYRDTTGELFF
d_gene: -; j_gene: TRBJ1-2; abundance: few; v_gene: TRBV7-9; CDR3nt: TGTGCCAGCAGCTTACGGCAATCTAACTATGGCTACACCTTC; CDR3aa: CASSLRQSNYGYTF
d_gene: -; j_gene: TRBJ2-1; abundance: -; v_gene: TRBV7-9; CDR3nt: TGTGCCAGCAGCTTAGGGGTTCGTCGGGAGTTTCCCCAGGATGAGCAGTTCTTC; CDR3aa: CASSLGVRREFPQDEQFF
d_gene: -; j_gene: TRBJ2-1; abundance: -; v_gene: TRBV10-1; CDR3nt: TGCGCCAGTTTACGGGGGGCCGGCCATGAGCAGTTCTTC; CDR3aa: CASLRGAGHEQFF
d_gene: -; j_gene: TRBJ2-7; abundance: -; v_gene: TRBV5-1; CDR3nt: TGCGCCAGCAGCGAGGGGGAGGGCCTAGGCTACGAGCAGTACTTC; CDR3aa: CASSEGEGLGYEQYF
d_gene: -; j_gene: TRBJ2-1; abundance: -; v_gene: TRBV3-1/TRBV3-2; CDR3nt: TGTGCCAGCAGCCAAGGTAGCGGAGCTTACAATGAGCAGTTCTTC; CDR3aa: CASSQGSGAYNEQFF
d_gene: TRBD1; j_gene: TRBJ2-2; abundance: -; v_gene: TRBV4-3; CDR3nt: TGCGCCAGCAGCCAAGTAGTGGCGGGACAGGGGGGATTTGGCGGGGAGCTGTTTTTT; CDR3aa: CASSQVVAGQGGFGGELFF